The 2 T cell receptor beta chains given below trace back to one sample, sequenced in a study of CD4+ T cells in melanoma. Assay used: immunoSEQ multiplex PCR; TCRdb lists only in-frame clones, some missing. The sample contains 9,900 or so clones, about 72% of which appear only once. The specimen was cells from a culture (not recorded whether cultured in vitro). These receptors came from a human donor with melanoma.

This chain links TRBV11-2 with TRBJ2-1, with D possibly being TRBD1 or TRBD2 (5 bases each). V dropped 5 bases and J dropped 0 bases, with 17 bases sitting between them. Germline CDR1 and CDR2: SGHAT and FQNNGV. The CDR3 contains 17 residues. CDR3 in amino acids: CASSEPNWGSSYNEQFF. CDR3 coding DNA: TGTGCCAGCAGCGAGCCCAACTGGGGGAGCTCCTACAATGAGCAGTTCTTC.

In this sample, this clone turned up a few times. This CDR3 is also generated by other DNA sequences in the sample. This chain connects TRBV7-3 to TRBJ2-1; TRBD2 is a possible D gene (6 bases). The CDR3 runs 14 residues. Germline loops: CDR1 SGHTA, CDR2 FQGTGA. Trimming took 1 base from V and 7 from J, leaving 11 bases between them. The CDR3 DNA follows: TGTGCCAGCAGCTTAAGTCCCCGGGGGAATGAGCAGTTCTTC. It yields the protein CASSLSPRGNEQFF.